A selection of T cell receptor beta chains follows, all from one sample in a study of T cells in Graves' hyperthyroidism and ophthalmopathy. TCRdb fed the multiplex PCR reads into MiXCR, producing one record per CDR3 protein. The sample lists hundreds of thousands of distinct CDR3 sequences, 20% seen once, with over 45% in the top ten. The specimen sequenced was blood. All receptors come from a man aged 35 to 55 with Graves' ophthalmopathy. Both conserved end residues are part of each CDR3. The D gene is left open where the match is weak. Not all rows give a size; the values are once, few, many and, for expanded clones, a class.

v_gene	len	d_gene	j_gene	abundance	CDR3aa	CDR3nt
TRBV20-1	14	.	TRBJ2-7	.	CSAPPGHRSYEQYF	TGCAGTGCTCCTCCGGGACACCGATCCTACGAGCAGTACTTC
TRBV9	12	.	TRBJ2-3	few	CASSVDRNTQYF	TGTGCCAGCAGCGTAGATCGGAATACGCAGTATTTT
TRBV28	16	.	TRBJ2-1	many	CASLGSRVAPRGEQFF	TGTGCCAGTTTGGGATCCCGGGTCGCCCCACGGGGTGAGCAGTTCTTC
TRBV29-1	14	.	TRBJ1-1	once	CSVGSGHPPNEAFF	TGCAGCGTTGGGTCTGGACATCCCCCCAATGAAGCTTTCTTT
TRBV30	17	TRBD1	TRBJ2-2	.	CAYGGVPGTGGTGELFF	TGTGCCTACGGGGGGGTTCCCGGGACAGGGGGCACCGGGGAGCTGTTTTTT
TRBV24-1	15	.	TRBJ1-5	many	CATSDATGGDQPQHF	TGTGCCACCAGTGATGCGACAGGAGGGGATCAGCCCCAGCATTTT
TRBV5-6	15	.	TRBJ2-7	.	CASSLEPSAVKEQYF	TGTGCCAGCAGCTTGGAGCCCAGCGCAGTAAAGGAGCAGTACTTC
TRBV12-3/TRBV12-4	14	.	TRBJ1-1	many	CASSLQGRGTEAFF	TGTGCCAGCAGTTTACAGGGAAGGGGCACTGAAGCTTTCTTT
TRBV10-3	15	TRBD1	TRBJ1-2	few	CAISESDRGIYGYTF	TGTGCCATCAGTGAGTCGGACAGGGGGATCTATGGCTACACCTTC
TRBV7-3	14	.	TRBJ2-2	many	CASSSNRIGGELFF	TGTGCCAGCAGCTCAAACAGGATCGGCGGGGAGCTGTTTTTT
TRBV20-1	16	.	TRBJ1-6	few	CSARDFFTAINSPLHF	TGCAGTGCTAGAGACTTTTTCACGGCCATAAATTCACCCCTCCACTTT
TRBV7-8	15	TRBD2	TRBJ2-7	few	CASSSPQRGSYEQYF	TGTGCCAGCAGCTCCCCTCAGCGGGGATCCTACGAGCAGTACTTC
TRBV20-1	17	.	TRBJ2-2	few	CSARDIRDGTNTGELFF	TGCAGTGCTAGAGATATACGGGACGGAACGAACACCGGGGAGCTGTTTTTT
TRBV2	15	TRBD2	TRBJ2-7	many	CASSELAGKNHEQYF	TGTGCCAGCAGCGAACTAGCGGGTAAGAATCACGAGCAGTACTTC
TRBV27	15	TRBD1	TRBJ2-1	few	CASSPLGQGNNEQFF	TGTGCCAGCAGTCCACTGGGACAGGGGAACAATGAGCAGTTCTTC
TRBV6-1	17	TRBD1	TRBJ1-2	.	CASKSGGTPYGPGGYTF	TGTGCCAGCAAGTCAGGGGGCACGCCGTATGGCCCGGGTGGCTACACCTTC
TRBV7-3	15	TRBD2	TRBJ2-3	many	CASSSGTSETDTQYF	TGTGCCAGCAGCTCGGGGACTAGCGAAACAGATACGCAGTATTTT
TRBV20-1	15	TRBD1	TRBJ1-4	.	CSATDRELANEKLFF	TGCAGTGCTACGGACAGGGAGCTGGCTAATGAAAAACTGTTTTTT
TRBV9	12	TRBD1	TRBJ1-1	few	CASSQTGTEAFF	TGTGCCAGCAGCCAGACAGGGACTGAAGCTTTCTTT
TRBV19	12	.	TRBJ2-1	.	CASSTGQGEQFF	TGTGCCAGTAGTACCGGACAAGGTGAGCAGTTCTTC
TRBV2	20	TRBD2	TRBJ2-7	many	CASSAFRLAGETYLAYEQYF	TGTGCCAGCAGTGCCTTTAGACTAGCGGGGGAAACTTATCTCGCCTACGAGCAGTACTTC
TRBV7-8	15	TRBD2	TRBJ2-5	few	CASSESGRAVETQYF	TGTGCCAGCAGCGAGTCCGGGAGGGCCGTCGAGACCCAGTACTTC
TRBV20-1	14	TRBD1	TRBJ1-2	few	CSARTSGTGYGYTF	TGCAGTGCTAGAACTTCCGGGACAGGGTATGGCTACACCTTC
TRBV20-1	13	TRBD1	TRBJ1-2	.	CSAGTGGYYGYTF	TGCAGCGCCGGGACAGGGGGCTACTATGGCTACACCTTC
TRBV20-1	15	TRBD2	TRBJ2-3	.	CSAPTSGGPADTQYF	TGCAGTGCTCCCACGAGCGGGGGGCCGGCGGATACGCAGTATTTT
TRBV6-2/TRBV6-3	12	.	TRBJ1-1	.	CASAEGLTEAFF	TGTGCCAGCGCAGAGGGGCTTACTGAAGCTTTCTTT